Below, one TCR beta chain is given with its context. Here immunoSEQ multiplex PCR was the method, and the copy in TCRdb shows in-frame clones only, minus some. The sample has about 98,000 clones, about nine tenths seen once. Treatment reported: preoperative locoregional IRX-2 cytokine immunotherapy. V lost 6 bases, J lost 0 bases, and 5 bases lay in between. Germline CDR1 is MGHDK and CDR2 is SYGVNS. This CDR3 is 12 amino acids long. This entry is derived from a study of preoperative IRX-2 immunotherapy in early breast cancer. This chain links TRBV25-1 with TRBJ1-1; D uncertain. The specimen comprised tumor tissue, sampled after IRX-2 immunotherapy. The TCR originated in a human donor with breast cancer. The CDR3 sequence: CASRTLNTEAFF. The DNA for the CDR3 is TGTGCCAGCAGGACCTTGAACACTGAAGCTTTCTTT. The whole variable domain, filled in from reference TRBV25-1 and TRBJ1-1, reads EADIYQTPRYLVIGTGKKITLECSQTMGHDKMYWYQQDPGMELHLIHYSYGVNSTEKGDLSSESTVSRIRTEHFPLTLESARPSHTSQYLCASRTLNTEAFFGQGTRLTVV.